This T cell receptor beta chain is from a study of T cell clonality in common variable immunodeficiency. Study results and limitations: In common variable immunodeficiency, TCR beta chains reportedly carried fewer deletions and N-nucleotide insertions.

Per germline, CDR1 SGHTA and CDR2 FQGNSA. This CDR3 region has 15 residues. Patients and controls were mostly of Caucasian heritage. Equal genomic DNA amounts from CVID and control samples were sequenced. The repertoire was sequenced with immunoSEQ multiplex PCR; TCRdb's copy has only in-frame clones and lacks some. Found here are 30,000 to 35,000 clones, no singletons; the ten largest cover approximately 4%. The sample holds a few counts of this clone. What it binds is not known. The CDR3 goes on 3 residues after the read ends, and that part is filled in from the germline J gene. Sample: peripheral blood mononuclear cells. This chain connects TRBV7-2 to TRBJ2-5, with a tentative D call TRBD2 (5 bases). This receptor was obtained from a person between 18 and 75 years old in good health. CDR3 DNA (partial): TGTGCCAGCAGCTTAGCAGGCGGGTCCACAGATACC. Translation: CASSLAGGSTDT. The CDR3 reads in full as CASSLAGGSTDTQYF. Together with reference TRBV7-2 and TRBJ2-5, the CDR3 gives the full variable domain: GAGVSQSPSNKVTEKGKDVELRCDPISGHTALYWYRQSLGQGLEFLIYFQGNSAPDKSGLPSDRFSAERTGGSVSTLTIQRTQQEDSAVYLCASSLAGGSTDTQYFGPGTRLLVL.